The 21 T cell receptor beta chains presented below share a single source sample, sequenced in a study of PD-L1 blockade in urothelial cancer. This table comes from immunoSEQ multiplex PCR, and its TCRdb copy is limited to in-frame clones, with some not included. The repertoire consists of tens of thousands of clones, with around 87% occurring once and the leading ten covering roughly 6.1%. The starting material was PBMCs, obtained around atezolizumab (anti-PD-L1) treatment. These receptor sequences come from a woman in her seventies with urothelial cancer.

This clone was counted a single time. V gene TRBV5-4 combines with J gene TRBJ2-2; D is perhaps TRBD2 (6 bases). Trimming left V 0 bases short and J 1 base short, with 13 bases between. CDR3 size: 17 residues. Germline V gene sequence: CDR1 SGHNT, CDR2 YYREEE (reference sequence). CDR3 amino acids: CASSLGPGRGNTGELFF. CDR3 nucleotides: TGTGCCAGCAGCTTGGGGCCTGGGCGGGGGAACACCGGGGAGCTGTTTTTT.

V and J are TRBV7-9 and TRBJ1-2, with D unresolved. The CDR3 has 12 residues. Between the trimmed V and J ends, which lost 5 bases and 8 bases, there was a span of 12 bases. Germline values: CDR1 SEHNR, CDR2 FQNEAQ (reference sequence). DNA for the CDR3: TGTGCCAGCAGCCTTGGTTCGCGAGGCTACACCTTC. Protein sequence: CASSLGSRGYTF.

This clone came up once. CDR3 loop: CASSSMDRANTGELFF. CDR3 in DNA: TGTGCCAGCAGCTCTATGGACAGGGCGAACACCGGGGAGCTGTTTTTT. The chain combines TRBV7-9 with TRBJ2-2, with 8 bases lining up with TRBD1. CDR1 is SEHNR, CDR2 FQNEAQ, per germline (reference sequence). J gave up 0 bases and V 4 bases, and 4 bases lay outside the gene matches. This CDR3 is 16 amino acids long.

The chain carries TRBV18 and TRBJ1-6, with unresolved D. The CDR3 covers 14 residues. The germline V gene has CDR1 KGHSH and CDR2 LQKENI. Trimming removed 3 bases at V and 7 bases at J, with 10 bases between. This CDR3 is CASSPGVVNSPLHF. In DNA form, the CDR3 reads TGTGCCAGCTCACCCGGGGTAGTAAATTCACCCCTCCACTTT.

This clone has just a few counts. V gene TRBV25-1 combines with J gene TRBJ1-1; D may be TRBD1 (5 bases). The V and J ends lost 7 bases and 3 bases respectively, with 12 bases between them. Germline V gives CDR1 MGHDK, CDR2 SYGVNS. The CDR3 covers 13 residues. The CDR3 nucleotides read TGTGCCAGCAATGATCAGGGATACACTGAAGCTTTCTTT. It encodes CASNDQGYTEAFF.

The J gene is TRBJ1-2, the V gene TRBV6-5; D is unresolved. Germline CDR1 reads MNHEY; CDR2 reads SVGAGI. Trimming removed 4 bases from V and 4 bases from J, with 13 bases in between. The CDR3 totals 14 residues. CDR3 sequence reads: CASSFRGDGYGYTF. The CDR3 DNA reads TGTGCCAGCAGTTTTCGGGGAGACGGCTATGGCTACACCTTC.

The CDR3 is CASSSQGHTEAFF. The CDR3 DNA reads as TGTGCCAGCAGCTCACAGGGACACACTGAAGCTTTCTTT. The rearrangement uses TRBV11-3 and TRBJ1-1; possibly TRBD1 for D (6 bases). Deletions cut 4 bases from V and 3 bases from J, with 9 bases between. Germline V gene lookup returns CDR1 SGHNT and CDR2 YENEEA. This CDR3 comprises 13 residues.

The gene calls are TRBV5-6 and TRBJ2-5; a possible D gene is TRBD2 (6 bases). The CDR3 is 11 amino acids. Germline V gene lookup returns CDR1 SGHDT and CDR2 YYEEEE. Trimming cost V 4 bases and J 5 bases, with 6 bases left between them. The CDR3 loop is CASSRGETQYF. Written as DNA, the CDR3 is TGTGCCAGCAGCCGGGGGGAGACCCAGTACTTC.

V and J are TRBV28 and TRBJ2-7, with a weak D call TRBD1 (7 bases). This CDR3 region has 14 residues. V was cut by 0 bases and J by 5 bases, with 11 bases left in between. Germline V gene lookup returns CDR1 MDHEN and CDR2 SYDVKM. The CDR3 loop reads CASSLWEGANEQYF. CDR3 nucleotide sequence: TGTGCCAGCAGTTTATGGGAGGGGGCGAACGAGCAGTACTTC.

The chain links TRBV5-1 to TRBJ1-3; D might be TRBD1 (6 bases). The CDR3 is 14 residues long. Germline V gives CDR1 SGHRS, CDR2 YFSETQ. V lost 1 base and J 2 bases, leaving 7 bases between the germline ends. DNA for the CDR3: TGCGCCAGCAGCTTGCCAGGGGCTGGAAACACCATATATTTT. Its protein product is CASSLPGAGNTIYF.

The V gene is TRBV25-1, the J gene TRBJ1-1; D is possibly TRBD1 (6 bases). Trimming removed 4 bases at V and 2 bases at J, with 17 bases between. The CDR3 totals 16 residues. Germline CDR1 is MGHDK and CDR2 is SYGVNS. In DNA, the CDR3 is TGTGCCAGCAGTGCGTTTGGGGGGGCCGGCAACACTGAAGCTTTCTTT. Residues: CASSAFGGAGNTEAFF.

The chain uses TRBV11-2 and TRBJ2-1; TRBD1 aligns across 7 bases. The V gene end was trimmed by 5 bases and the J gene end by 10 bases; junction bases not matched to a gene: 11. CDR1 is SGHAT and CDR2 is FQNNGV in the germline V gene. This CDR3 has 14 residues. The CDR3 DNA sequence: TGTGCCAGCAGCACAGGGGAATTGGATAGGGAGCAGTTCTTC. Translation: CASSTGELDREQFF.

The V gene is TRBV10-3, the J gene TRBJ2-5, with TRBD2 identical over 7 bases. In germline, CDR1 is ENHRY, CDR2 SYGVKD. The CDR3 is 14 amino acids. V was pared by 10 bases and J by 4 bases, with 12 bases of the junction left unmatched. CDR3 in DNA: TGTGCCACTAACGGACTAGGACCGCGAGAGACCCAGTACTTC. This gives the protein CATNGLGPRETQYF.

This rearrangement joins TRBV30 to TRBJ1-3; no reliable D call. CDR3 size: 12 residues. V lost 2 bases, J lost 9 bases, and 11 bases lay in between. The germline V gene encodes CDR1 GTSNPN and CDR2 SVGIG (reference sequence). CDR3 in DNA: TGTGCCTGGAGTAGGGAGCCGGGCACCATATATTTT. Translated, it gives CAWSREPGTIYF.

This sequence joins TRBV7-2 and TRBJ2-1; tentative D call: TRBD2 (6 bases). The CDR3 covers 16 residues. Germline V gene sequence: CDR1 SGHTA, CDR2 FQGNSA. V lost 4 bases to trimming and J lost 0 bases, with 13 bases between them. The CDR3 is CASSSLAQSSYNEQFF. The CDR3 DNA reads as TGTGCCAGCAGCTCCCTAGCGCAGAGCTCCTACAATGAGCAGTTCTTC.

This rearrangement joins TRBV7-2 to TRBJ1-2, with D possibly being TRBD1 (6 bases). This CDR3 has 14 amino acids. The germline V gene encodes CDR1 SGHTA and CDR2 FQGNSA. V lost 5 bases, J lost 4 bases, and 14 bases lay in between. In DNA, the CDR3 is TGTGCCAGCAGCCCCGGCGGACAGATCTATGGCTACACCTTC. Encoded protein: CASSPGGQIYGYTF. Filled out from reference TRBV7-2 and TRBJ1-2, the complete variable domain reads GAGVSQSPSNKVTEKGKDVELRCDPISGHTALYWYRQSLGQGLEFLIYFQGNSAPDKSGLPSDRFSAERTGGSVSTLTIQRTQQEDSAVYLCASSPGGQIYGYTFGSGTRLTVV.

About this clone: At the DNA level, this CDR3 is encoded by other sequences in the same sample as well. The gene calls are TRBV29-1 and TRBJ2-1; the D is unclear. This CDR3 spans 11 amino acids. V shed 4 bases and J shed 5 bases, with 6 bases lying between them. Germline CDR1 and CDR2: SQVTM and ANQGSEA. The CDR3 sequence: CSVGGDNEQFF. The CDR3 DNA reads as TGCAGCGTTGGAGGTGACAATGAGCAGTTCTTC.

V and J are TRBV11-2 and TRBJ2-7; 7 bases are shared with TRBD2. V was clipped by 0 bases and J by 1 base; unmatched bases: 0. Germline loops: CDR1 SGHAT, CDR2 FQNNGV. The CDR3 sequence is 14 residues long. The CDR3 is CASSLEAGSYEQYF. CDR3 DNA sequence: TGTGCCAGCAGCTTAGAAGCGGGATCCTACGAGCAGTACTTC.

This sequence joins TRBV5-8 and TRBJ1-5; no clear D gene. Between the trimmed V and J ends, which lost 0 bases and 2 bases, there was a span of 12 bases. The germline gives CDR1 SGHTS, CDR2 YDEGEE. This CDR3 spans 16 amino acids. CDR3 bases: TGTGCCAGCAGCTTGGTGGGTCTGGGAGGCAATCAGCCCCAGCATTTT. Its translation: CASSLVGLGGNQPQHF.

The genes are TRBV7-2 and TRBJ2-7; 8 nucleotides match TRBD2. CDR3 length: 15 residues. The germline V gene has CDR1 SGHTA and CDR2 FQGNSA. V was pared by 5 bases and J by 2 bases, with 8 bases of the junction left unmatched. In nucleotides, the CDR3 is TGTGCCAGCAGCCACCGGCAGCGGGGGCCCTACGAGCAGTACTTC. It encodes CASSHRQRGPYEQYF. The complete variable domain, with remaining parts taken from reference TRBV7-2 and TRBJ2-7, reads GAGVSQSPSNKVTEKGKDVELRCDPISGHTALYWYRQSLGQGLEFLIYFQGNSAPDKSGLPSDRFSAERTGGSVSTLTIQRTQQEDSAVYLCASSHRQRGPYEQYFGPGTRLTVT.

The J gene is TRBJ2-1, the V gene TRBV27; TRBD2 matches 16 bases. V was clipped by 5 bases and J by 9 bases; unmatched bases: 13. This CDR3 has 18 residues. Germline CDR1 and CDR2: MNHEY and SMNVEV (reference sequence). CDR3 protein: CASSKYSGTSGGGSEQFF. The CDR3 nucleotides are TGTGCCAGCAGTAAATATAGCGGGACTAGCGGGGGGGGTAGTGAGCAGTTCTTC.